This T cell receptor beta chain was recovered during a study of T cell responses to AZD1222 COVID-19 vaccine (dated by TCRdb to the early 2020s). For the wider study: A total of about 250 trial participants underwent TCR sequencing, of whom about 210 had received two doses of AZD1222 and some 25 had received two doses of the MenACWY control vaccine. Trial participants were enrolled into age subgroups of 18-55, 56-69 and 70-plus years, which contained approximately 150, 28 and 58 TCR-sequenced participants, respectively.

Notes on this clone: Its recognized antigen is unknown. Nothing much larger sits one base from this clone, and base qualities are not available.

In the paper's terms, the time point label means: about 28 days (+/-7) after the second vaccine dose. AZD1222 recipients with second doses at about 4 weeks or about 12 weeks were pooled, because spike-specific TCR depth and breadth did not differ between schedules. Samples from vaccinated people were obtained from the UK trials COV001 and COV002, which included a single-blind randomized controlled phase 2/3 trial of AZD1222 (ChAdOx1 nCoV-19) in healthy adults. For TCRbeta chain sequencing, PBMC samples were collected from trial participants at day 0 and at day 28 after the second dose. On the study overall, not on this receptor specifically: In the small 56-69-year group, the increase in depth fell short of significance, most likely because of low power. Reportedly, almost half of the unique spike-specific TCRs recognized epitopes lying outside the regions that are mutated in the B.1.351 and B.1.1.7 variants. Most participants were white British and females outnumbered males, and the authors suggested that clonal diversity may have been underestimated. Conclusions about previously exposed vaccinees were limited because only six or seven AZD1222 recipients were SARS-CoV-2 seropositive at baseline. A significant rise in spike-specific TCR breadth and depth was observed after two AZD1222 doses relative to day 0 and relative to MenACWY recipients. The whole spike protein was spanned by vaccine-associated CD4 TCRs, and dominant responses were seen in regions 160-218 and 743-854. Because no day 14 peak-response samples were available, repertoires were characterized only after the peak T cell response.

The CDR3 regions of human TCRbeta chains were analyzed by immunosequencing. The source study handled its data this way. TCRs in the repertoires were matched against a reference library of SARS-CoV-2-specific TCRs that had been generated with the MIRA antigen-specificity platform. Breadth was defined as the fraction of unique TCRs that were SARS-CoV-2-associated, and depth was defined as the fraction of total T cells that were SARS-CoV-2-associated. Each spike-specific TCR was assigned to its reactive spike region and to a CD4 or CD8 class using the MIRA data. Log10-transformed breadth and depth values were compared by one-way ANOVA with Sidak's multiple comparisons tests. This is the immuneACCESS table as TCRdb keeps it, with only in-frame sequences that have V and J called. A part of the clones is gone; compared with another copy, unresolved V genes explain less than half, and the rest is unexplained. V, J and clone size were drawn from that table, and D and trimming were deduced from the DNA. Across this sample there are around 180,000 clones, with 94% seen only once. Jointly, the top ten make up about 1.5% of the sample.

V is pared back by 4 bases and J by 0 bases, with 9 bases lying between the germline termini. CDR1 and CDR2 (LNHDA, SQIVND) derive from the germline V gene (reference sequence). Inclusive of the bounding cysteine and phenylalanine, the CDR3 is 15 residues long. Only the CDR3 portion is preserved as DNA: 45 bases, with reading frame beginning at the first base. The TCR sequence derives from an adult who received the AZD1222 COVID-19 vaccine. The rearrangement combines TRBV19 with TRBJ1-4; confidence is insufficient to name the D gene. The sequences come from peripheral blood, collected 28 days after the second AZD1222 dose. This receptor carries the CDR3 CASSRSRATNEKLFF. The nucleotides read TGTGCCAGTAGTAGGTCGAGGGCAACTAATGAAAAACTGTTTTTT.